This T cell receptor (beta chain) was identified during a study of Graves' ophthalmopathy and Graves' hyperthyroidism. Using RNA transcripts, the TCR beta CDR3 regions were amplified. Amplification began with first-round RT-PCR using HTBI primers, then second-round multiplex PCR was performed. TCRdb re-called the multiplex PCR reads with MiXCR, one entry per CDR3 protein. The table shows approximately 700,000 distinct CDR3 sequences, with 40% occurring only once. Germline CDR1 reads SQVTM; CDR2 reads ANQGSEA. V dropped 3 bases and J dropped 4; count of bases not matched to a gene: 7. The CDR3 has 14 residues. Concerning this clonotype itself: Its target is not known.

Study outcomes and limitations: Appearing in blood as well were most expanded thyroid clonotypes above 0.001 frequency.

This sequence originates from an adult man with Graves' ophthalmopathy. The chain combines TRBV29-1 with TRBJ2-5, with 8 bases identical to TRBD2. Sequencing was performed on peripheral blood. The CDR3 DNA sequence: TGCAGCGTTGACGCGGGGGGATATTTAGAGACCCAGTACTTC. It encodes CSVDAGGYLETQYF.